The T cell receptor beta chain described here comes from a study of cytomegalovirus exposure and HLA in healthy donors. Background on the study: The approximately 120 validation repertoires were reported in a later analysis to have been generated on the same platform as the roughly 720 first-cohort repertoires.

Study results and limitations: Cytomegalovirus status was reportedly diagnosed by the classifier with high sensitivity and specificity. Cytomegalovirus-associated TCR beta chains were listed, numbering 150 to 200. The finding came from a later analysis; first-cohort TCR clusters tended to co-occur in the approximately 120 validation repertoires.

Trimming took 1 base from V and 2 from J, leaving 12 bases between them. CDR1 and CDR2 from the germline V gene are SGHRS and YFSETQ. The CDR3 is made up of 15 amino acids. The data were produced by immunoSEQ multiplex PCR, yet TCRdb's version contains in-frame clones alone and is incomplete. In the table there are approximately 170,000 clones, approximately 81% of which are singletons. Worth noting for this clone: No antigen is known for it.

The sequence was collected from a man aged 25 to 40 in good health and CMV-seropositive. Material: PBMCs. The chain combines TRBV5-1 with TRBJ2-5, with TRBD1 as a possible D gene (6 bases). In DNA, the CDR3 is TGCGCCAGCAGCTTGAGGCAGAGGGGGCAAGAGACCCAGTACTTC. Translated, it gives CASSLRQRGQETQYF.